This TCR beta chain was profiled in a study of OX40 agonist ivuxolimab in advanced cancers. Findings and limits, study-wide: More expanded clones were found, on average, in CD8+ than in CD4+ T cells. Among the lowest levels of clonal expansion were found in partial responders at 0.1-3.0 mg/kg.

Of note for this clone: As yet, its antigen is unknown.

TCRdb keeps only in-frame clones here, not all; method: immunoSEQ multiplex PCR. The sample shows about 12,000 clones, about 81% of them seen only once. V was shortened by 3 bases and J by 7 bases, with 3 bases between the two germline ends. CDR3 size: 10 residues. Germline V gives CDR1 MNHEY, CDR2 SMNVEV (reference sequence). The chain recombines TRBV27 with TRBJ2-5, with no clear D. The starting material was CD4+ or CD8+ T cells sorted from blood, obtained in a trial of the OX40 agonist ivuxolimab. The TCR originated in an adult with an advanced solid tumor such as melanoma, head and neck, liver or kidney cancer. CDR3 in DNA: TGTGCCAGCAGTTTTGGGACCCAGTACTTC. This sequence encodes CASSFGTQYF.